The source of this T cell receptor (beta chain) is a study of T-cell reconstitution after alpha-beta-depleted transplantation in children. Study outcomes and limitations: Several hundred expanded graft clones reportedly gave rise to the alpha-beta T cells present about two months after transplant. Surviving recipient T cells and thymic progenitors produced the high day-60 TCRbeta diversity seen in some patients. A year had passed since transplant, and T-cell counts and diversity by then came mostly from newly produced T cells.

V shed 2 bases, J shed 3 bases, and the junction held 8 bases outside the gene matches. Looked up from germline, CDR1 is MNHEY and CDR2 is SVGAGI. The CDR3 spans 16 residues. This sample's TCRbeta library carried unique molecular identifier barcodes. TCRdb redid the calling of the PCR reads with MiXCR, one entry per CDR3 protein. The sample lists 300,000 to 350,000 distinct CDR3 sequences, around 15% occurring once. This clonotype has just a few counts. The antigen is not known. This clonotype was sampled from a male patient between 2 and 10 years old who had a stem cell transplant for acute lymphoblastic leukemia, so the T cells may come from the graft donor. Sequences were derived from PBMCs, mostly from graft donor cells, sampled 360 days after TCRalphabeta/CD19-depleted stem cell transplant. V gene TRBV6-5 combines with J gene TRBJ2-7; 9 bases are a match to TRBD2. The CDR3 region has the DNA TGTGCCAGCAGTTACGGTCTAGCGGGGACAAACTACGAGCAGTACTTC. This gives the protein CASSYGLAGTNYEQYF.